Listed below are T cell receptor beta chains from one sample, sequenced in a study of spatial heterogeneity in lung cancer. TCRdb reanalysed the 5' RACE reads using MiXCR and keeps one entry per CDR3 protein. The data contain about 75,000 distinct CDR3 sequences, 10% to 15% of them singletons. The specimen comprised PBMCs, sampled at surgery. These receptors were obtained from a male donor with early-stage non-small cell lung cancer. Each CDR3 is given with its conserved first and last residue. Size is omitted from some rows. Given values are once, few, many or a class for expanded clones.

len: 15; j_gene: TRBJ2-3; abundance: few; v_gene: TRBV14; CDR3aa: CASSQVQGSTDTQYF
len: 14; j_gene: TRBJ1-5; abundance: NA; v_gene: TRBV19; CDR3aa: CATRRTTSNQPQHF
len: 13; j_gene: TRBJ1-1; abundance: few; v_gene: TRBV12-3/TRBV12-4; CDR3aa: CASSNRGNTEAFF
len: 15; j_gene: TRBJ1-3; abundance: few; v_gene: TRBV20-1; CDR3aa: CSARDSQGSPDTIYF
len: 13; j_gene: TRBJ2-1; abundance: NA; v_gene: TRBV7-3; CDR3aa: CASAGPSLNEQFF
len: 13; j_gene: TRBJ1-5; abundance: few; v_gene: TRBV11-1; CDR3aa: CASSLAPDQPQHF
len: 17; j_gene: TRBJ1-6; abundance: few; v_gene: TRBV27; CDR3aa: CASSLDRRAGDNSPLHF
len: 17; j_gene: TRBJ2-7; abundance: few; v_gene: TRBV10-3; CDR3aa: CAISESLVGASSYEQYF
len: 15; j_gene: TRBJ1-1; abundance: NA; v_gene: TRBV11-3; CDR3aa: CASSPSPTPNTEAFF
len: 14; j_gene: TRBJ1-1; abundance: NA; v_gene: TRBV18; CDR3aa: CASSPLTVDTEAFF
len: 12; j_gene: TRBJ2-7; abundance: few; v_gene: TRBV3-1; CDR3aa: CASSSRGVEQYF
len: 15; j_gene: TRBJ1-2; abundance: few; v_gene: TRBV2; CDR3aa: CASSEARGGNYGYTF
len: 14; j_gene: TRBJ1-2; abundance: few; v_gene: TRBV7-6; CDR3aa: CASSFGRGSNGYTF
len: 12; j_gene: TRBJ2-7; abundance: many; v_gene: TRBV3-1; CDR3aa: CASSQVEDEQYF
len: 15; j_gene: TRBJ2-1; abundance: NA; v_gene: TRBV6-5; CDR3aa: CASSYSPGNRGEQFF
len: 13; j_gene: TRBJ1-2; abundance: few; v_gene: TRBV5-1; CDR3aa: CASSFDADYGYTF
len: 13; j_gene: TRBJ2-5; abundance: many; v_gene: TRBV12-3/TRBV12-4; CDR3aa: CASSSSVGQAQYF
len: 16; j_gene: TRBJ1-1; abundance: many; v_gene: TRBV27; CDR3aa: CASSKHPTGANTEAFF
len: 18; j_gene: TRBJ2-3; abundance: many; v_gene: TRBV7-9; CDR3aa: CASSSRAASGASTDTQYF
len: 14; j_gene: TRBJ2-1; abundance: NA; v_gene: TRBV5-1; CDR3aa: CASSLEGAHNEQFF
len: 14; j_gene: TRBJ2-1; abundance: many; v_gene: TRBV25-1; CDR3aa: CASSRTSGYNEQFF
len: 15; j_gene: TRBJ2-3; abundance: many; v_gene: TRBV7-9; CDR3aa: CASSLSREGTDTQYF
len: 16; j_gene: TRBJ2-5; abundance: few; v_gene: TRBV11-2; CDR3aa: CASSPTTASYQETQYF
len: 15; j_gene: TRBJ2-5; abundance: many; v_gene: TRBV5-4; CDR3aa: CASSGPGALSETQYF
len: 14; j_gene: TRBJ1-3; abundance: NA; v_gene: TRBV4-1; CDR3aa: CASRTRDSLDILYF
len: 14; j_gene: TRBJ2-2; abundance: many; v_gene: TRBV7-9; CDR3aa: CASSLVQGTGELFF
len: 15; j_gene: TRBJ1-2; abundance: few; v_gene: TRBV6-2/TRBV6-3; CDR3aa: CASSYFQGGNYGYTF
len: 13; j_gene: TRBJ2-3; abundance: NA; v_gene: TRBV15; CDR3aa: CATSGSGTDTQYF
len: 17; j_gene: TRBJ2-1; abundance: many; v_gene: TRBV9; CDR3aa: CASSPPGRVSSYNEQFF
len: 15; j_gene: TRBJ2-1; abundance: NA; v_gene: TRBV27; CDR3aa: CASSVIISSYNEQFF
len: 15; j_gene: TRBJ1-5; abundance: few; v_gene: TRBV7-2; CDR3aa: CASSLDQGGNQPQHF
len: 15; j_gene: TRBJ1-1; abundance: NA; v_gene: TRBV29-1; CDR3aa: CSVEPRDRGSTEAFF
len: 14; j_gene: TRBJ2-2; abundance: few; v_gene: TRBV20-1; CDR3aa: CSAQTSGSTGELFF
len: 13; j_gene: TRBJ1-2; abundance: NA; v_gene: TRBV24-1; CDR3aa: CATSDGRDYGYTF
len: 13; j_gene: TRBJ1-2; abundance: NA; v_gene: TRBV19; CDR3aa: CASSTMDGYGYTF
len: 16; j_gene: TRBJ2-3; abundance: few; v_gene: TRBV5-5; CDR3aa: CASSSLAGGMADTQYF
len: 13; j_gene: TRBJ2-7; abundance: NA; v_gene: TRBV20-1; CDR3aa: CSAPTSGSYEQYF
len: 15; j_gene: TRBJ2-3; abundance: few; v_gene: TRBV7-2; CDR3aa: CASSLRPTSGATQYF
len: 14; j_gene: TRBJ1-4; abundance: few; v_gene: TRBV6-2/TRBV6-3; CDR3aa: CASSRDSWNEKLFF
len: 15; j_gene: TRBJ2-7; abundance: NA; v_gene: TRBV5-1; CDR3aa: CASSLGPRGAYEQYF
len: 16; j_gene: TRBJ2-3; abundance: few; v_gene: TRBV20-1; CDR3aa: CSARRGIAGSTDTQYF
len: 12; j_gene: TRBJ1-1; abundance: many; v_gene: TRBV7-9; CDR3aa: CASREGVTEAFF
len: 15; j_gene: TRBJ2-7; abundance: NA; v_gene: TRBV7-6; CDR3aa: CASSLASGRDYEQYF
len: 15; j_gene: TRBJ2-1; abundance: few; v_gene: TRBV7-3; CDR3aa: CASSSGQGFYNEQFF
len: 13; j_gene: TRBJ2-3; abundance: few; v_gene: TRBV6-2/TRBV6-3; CDR3aa: CASSSAGVDTQYF
len: 16; j_gene: TRBJ2-3; abundance: many; v_gene: TRBV9; CDR3aa: CASSVVGDRATDTQYF
len: 14; j_gene: TRBJ2-7; abundance: many; v_gene: TRBV7-9; CDR3aa: CASSFQSTAYEQYF
len: 14; j_gene: TRBJ1-1; abundance: few; v_gene: TRBV5-4; CDR3aa: CASSGAGGRTEAFF
len: 13; j_gene: TRBJ1-5; abundance: few; v_gene: TRBV11-2; CDR3aa: CASSLGRSQPQHF
len: 13; j_gene: TRBJ1-1; abundance: few; v_gene: TRBV19; CDR3aa: CASSINRNTEAFF
len: 13; j_gene: TRBJ2-3; abundance: few; v_gene: TRBV6-2/TRBV6-3; CDR3aa: CASSYEGRGGQYF
len: 15; j_gene: TRBJ2-3; abundance: few; v_gene: TRBV12-3/TRBV12-4; CDR3aa: CASSRDSLSSDTQYF
len: 18; j_gene: TRBJ2-5; abundance: NA; v_gene: TRBV6-6; CDR3aa: CASSYDLPGTGPQETQYF
len: 12; j_gene: TRBJ1-4; abundance: many; v_gene: TRBV10-3; CDR3aa: CAVRDTREKLFF
len: 13; j_gene: TRBJ2-1; abundance: once; v_gene: TRBV19; CDR3aa: CASIKPDDNEQFF
len: 14; j_gene: TRBJ1-1; abundance: NA; v_gene: TRBV3-1; CDR3aa: CASSRNRGRTEAFF
len: 15; j_gene: TRBJ2-5; abundance: many; v_gene: TRBV5-1; CDR3aa: CASSLIGTAEETQYF